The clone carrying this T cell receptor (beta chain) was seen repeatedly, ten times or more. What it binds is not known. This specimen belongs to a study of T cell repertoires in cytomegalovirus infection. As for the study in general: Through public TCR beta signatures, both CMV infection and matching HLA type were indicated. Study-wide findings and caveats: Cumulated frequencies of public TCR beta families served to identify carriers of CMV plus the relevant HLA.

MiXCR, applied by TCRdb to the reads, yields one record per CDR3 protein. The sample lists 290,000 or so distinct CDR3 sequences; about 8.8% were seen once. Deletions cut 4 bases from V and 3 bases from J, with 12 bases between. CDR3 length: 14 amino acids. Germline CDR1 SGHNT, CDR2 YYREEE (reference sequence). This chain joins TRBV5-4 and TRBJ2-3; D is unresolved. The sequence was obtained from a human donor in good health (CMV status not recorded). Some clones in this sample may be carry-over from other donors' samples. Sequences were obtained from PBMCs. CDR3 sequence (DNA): TGTGCCAGCAGCCCCCCCTATAGAACAGATACGCAGTATTTT. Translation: CASSPPYRTDTQYF. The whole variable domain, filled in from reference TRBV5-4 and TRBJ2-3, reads ETGVTQSPTHLIKTRGQQVTLRCSSQSGHNTVSWYQQALGQGPQFIFQYYREEENGRGNFPPRFSGLQFPNYSSELNVNALELDDSALYLCASSPPYRTDTQYFGPGTRLTVL.